A selection of T cell receptor beta chains follows, all from one sample in a study of long-term antiretroviral therapy in people with HIV. Measured with immunoSEQ multiplex PCR; TCRdb has only the in-frame clones, and not every one. The table shows around 34,000 clones, with around 86% occurring only once. The input for sequencing was unsorted PBMCs, taken 1.5 years after starting antiretroviral therapy. The receptors were sampled from a man aged 18-30 years with HIV. Each CDR3 is given with its conserved first and last residue. D genes are given only for firm matches. Rows may omit the clone size; those that give it use once, few, many or a size class.

>TRBD1|-|TRBJ1-2|TRBV7-2
CASRSPGQGSYGYTF
TGTGCCAGCAGATCCCCGGGACAGGGGAGCTATGGCTACACCTTC
>-|-|TRBJ1-3|TRBV6-7
CASSADNAGNTIYF
TGTGCCAGCAGTGCGGACAACGCTGGAAACACCATATATTTT
>-|-|TRBJ2-1|TRBV5-1
CASSLGNYNEQFF
TGCGCCAGCAGCTTGGGGAATTACAATGAGCAGTTCTTC
>TRBD2|-|TRBJ2-1|TRBV13
CASSWGTSGRGEQFF
TGTGCCAGCAGCTGGGGGACTAGCGGGAGAGGAGAGCAGTTCTTC
>-|-|TRBJ1-4|TRBV19
CASSWGMSEKLFF
TGTGCCAGTAGTTGGGGAATGAGTGAAAAACTGTTTTTT
>-|few|TRBJ2-7|TRBV19
CASSSGSPYEQYF
TGTGCCAGTAGTTCAGGGTCCCCCTACGAGCAGTACTTC
>-|-|TRBJ1-2|TRBV6-1
CASSGAAGVMHGYTF
TGTGCCAGCAGTGGAGCGGCGGGGGTTATGCATGGCTACACCTTC
>-|-|TRBJ2-1|TRBV7-9
CASSLAGNADEQFF
TGTGCCAGCAGCTTAGCGGGAAATGCGGATGAGCAGTTCTTC
>-|-|TRBJ2-7|TRBV7-8
CASSSLGGSSYEQYF
TGTGCCAGCAGCTCCCTCGGGGGTAGCTCCTACGAGCAGTACTTC
>TRBD2|once|TRBJ2-7|TRBV29-1
CSVGLAVNYEQYF
TGCAGCGTTGGACTAGCGGTGAACTACGAGCAGTACTTC
>TRBD2|-|TRBJ2-7|TRBV5-6
CASSLGLAGVVEQYF
TGTGCCAGCAGCCTGGGACTAGCGGGAGTCGTCGAGCAGTACTTC
>-|-|TRBJ2-1|TRBV25-1
CASSESWGRSSYNEQFF
TGTGCCAGCAGTGAATCTTGGGGGCGTAGCTCCTACAATGAGCAGTTCTTC
>-|-|TRBJ2-7|TRBV5-1
CASSLGAPLSYEQYF
TGCGCCAGCAGCTTGGGGGCACCATTATCCTACGAGCAGTACTTC
>-|-|TRBJ2-7|TRBV28
CASRKTGSGEQYF
TGTGCCAGCAGGAAGACAGGATCGGGAGAGCAGTACTTC
>-|-|TRBJ2-7|TRBV27
CASKGLQSEQYF
TGTGCCAGCAAGGGCCTACAATCCGAGCAGTACTTC
>-|-|TRBJ2-7|TRBV6-5
CASSPKGDPRYEQYF
TGTGCCAGCAGTCCAAAAGGGGACCCACGATACGAGCAGTACTTC
>TRBD1|-|TRBJ1-2|TRBV7-9
CASKAQGADGYTF
TGTGCCAGCAAGGCACAGGGGGCCGATGGCTACACCTTC
>-|-|TRBJ1-1|TRBV19
CASTLGGAEAFF
TGTGCCAGTACCCTCGGGGGAGCTGAAGCTTTCTTT
>-|-|TRBJ2-1|TRBV29-1
CSVTKTGGLYNEQFF
TGCAGCGTTACCAAAACGGGGGGCCTATACAATGAGCAGTTCTTC
>-|-|TRBJ1-5|TRBV5-1
CASSSGTYTYQPQHF
TGCGCCAGCAGCTCAGGGACATACACTTATCAGCCCCAGCATTTT
>-|-|TRBJ1-3|TRBV5-4
CASSLFGGNTIYF
TGTGCCAGCAGCTTGTTTGGGGGAAACACCATATATTTT
>TRBD1|-|TRBJ2-5|TRBV29-1
CSVGDRETQYF
TGCAGCGTTGGGGACAGAGAGACCCAGTACTTC
>TRBD2|-|TRBJ2-3|TRBV5-4
CASSWGGRKDTQYF
TGTGCCAGCAGTTGGGGCGGGAGAAAAGATACGCAGTATTTT
>-|-|TRBJ1-1|TRBV27
CASRTGLTEAFF
TGTGCCAGCAGGACGGGGTTGACTGAAGCTTTCTTT
>-|-|TRBJ2-2|TRBV7-2
CASSQNEGRELFF
TGTGCCAGCAGCCAAAACGAAGGCCGGGAGCTGTTTTTT
>-|-|TRBJ2-1|TRBV7-2
CASSLLGTEQFF
TGTGCCAGCAGCTTGCTGGGCACTGAGCAGTTCTTC
>-|-|TRBJ1-1|TRBV28
CASSQPGQAFF
TGTGCCAGCAGTCAACCGGGACAAGCTTTCTTT
>-|few|TRBJ1-2|TRBV29-1
CSVSTGSVGYGYTF
TGCAGCGTATCTACAGGGTCGGTCGGCTATGGCTACACCTTC
>-|-|TRBJ2-7|TRBV5-5
CASSLVSSYEQYF
TGTGCCAGCAGCTTGGTGAGCTCCTACGAGCAGTACTTC
>-|-|TRBJ2-1|TRBV2
CASSFRPGRSSYNEQFF
TGTGCCAGCAGCTTTAGACCGGGCCGGAGCTCCTACAATGAGCAGTTCTTC
>-|-|TRBJ1-2|TRBV19
CASSMPLRGSGYGYTF
TGTGCCAGTAGTATGCCCCTCCGGGGCAGCGGCTATGGCTACACCTTC
>TRBD1|-|TRBJ2-3|TRBV23-1
CASSPGQGIPTDTQYF
TGCGCCAGCAGCCCCGGACAGGGGATTCCCACAGATACGCAGTATTTT
>-|-|TRBJ2-7|TRBV6-5
CASSALSGEQYF
TGTGCCAGCAGTGCCCTCAGCGGCGAGCAGTACTTC
>TRBD1|once|TRBJ2-7|TRBV27
CASSRQGTYEQYF
TGTGCCAGCAGTCGACAGGGGACGTACGAGCAGTACTTC
>-|-|TRBJ1-3|TRBV7-9
CALFPGPSGNTIYF
TGTGCCTTGTTCCCCGGACCTTCTGGAAACACCATATATTTT
>-|-|TRBJ2-7|TRBV6-5
CATRDLSSYEQYF
TGTGCCACCCGGGACCTATCCTCCTACGAGCAGTACTTC
>-|-|TRBJ1-5|TRBV5-6
CASSWGNSKNQPQHF
TGTGCCAGCAGTTGGGGTAATTCGAAGAATCAGCCCCAGCATTTT
>TRBD2|-|TRBJ2-5|TRBV5-6
CASSLDRGGRADETQYF
TGTGCCAGCAGCTTGGATCGAGGCGGGAGGGCCGATGAGACCCAGTACTTC
>-|few|TRBJ2-7|TRBV7-9
CASSLPSAREQYF
TGTGCCAGCAGCTTACCGTCTGCGCGCGAGCAGTACTTC
>TRBD1|-|TRBJ2-7|TRBV27
CASRRQGDNEQYF
TGTGCCAGCCGGCGGCAGGGGGATAACGAGCAGTACTTC
>TRBD1|-|TRBJ2-7|TRBV4-3
CASSQERPGTSGQGPPYEQYF
TGCGCCAGCAGCCAAGAACGCCCCGGGACTTCGGGACAGGGGCCGCCTTACGAGCAGTACTTC
>-|-|TRBJ2-7|TRBV28
CASSFQLGGLLDEQYF
TGTGCCAGCAGTTTCCAACTAGGTGGGCTCCTAGACGAGCAGTACTTC
>TRBD1|-|TRBJ1-4|TRBV19
CASSETGNNEKLFF
TGTGCCAGTAGTGAGACAGGGAATAATGAAAAACTGTTTTTT
>TRBD1|-|TRBJ1-5|TRBV27
CASSLSGQFNQPQHF
TGTGCCAGCAGTTTATCGGGACAGTTCAATCAGCCCCAGCATTTT
>TRBD2|-|TRBJ2-3|TRBV7-9
CASSPVGSGRRTDTQYF
TGTGCCAGCAGCCCTGTTGGTAGCGGGAGGAGGACAGATACGCAGTATTTT
>-|-|TRBJ2-7|TRBV29-1
CSVEDLNSYEQYF
TGCAGCGTTGAAGATCTAAACTCCTACGAGCAGTACTTC
>-|few|TRBJ1-5|TRBV5-6
CASSLSLGQPQHF
TGTGCCAGCAGCTTGTCGCTGGGTCAGCCCCAGCATTTT
>-|-|TRBJ2-7|TRBV6-1
CASSPGYLIRDEQYF
TGTGCCAGCAGCCCGGGGTACCTAATACGGGACGAGCAGTACTTC
>-|-|TRBJ1-5|TRBV5-1
CASSLEGVGQPQHF
TGCGCCAGCAGCTTAGAAGGGGTGGGTCAGCCCCAGCATTTT
>TRBD2|-|TRBJ2-3|TRBV5-4
CASSLGSSGRAYDTQYF
TGTGCCAGCAGCTTGGGGTCTAGCGGGAGGGCCTATGATACGCAGTATTTT
>TRBD1|-|TRBJ2-7|TRBV5-8
CASIVGQGAHEQYF
TGTGCCAGCATCGTCGGACAGGGGGCCCACGAGCAGTACTTC
>-|-|TRBJ1-3|TRBV6-6
CASFAGSGNTIYF
TGTGCCAGCTTCGCGGGCTCTGGAAACACCATATATTTT
>-|-|TRBJ1-4|TRBV7-6
CASSPEPAGSANEKLFF
TGTGCCAGCAGCCCGGAACCGGCCGGGTCAGCTAATGAAAAACTGTTTTTT
>-|-|TRBJ2-2|TRBV7-9
CASSLAVGGELFF
TGTGCCAGCAGCTTAGCGGTGGGCGGGGAGCTGTTTTTT
>TRBD1|-|TRBJ1-2|TRBV2
CASKGQGARSGYTF
TGTGCCAGCAAGGGGCAGGGGGCGAGAAGTGGCTACACCTTC
>TRBD2|once|TRBJ2-7|TRBV5-6
CASSLGGGAREQYF
TGTGCCAGCAGCTTGGGCGGGGGGGCGCGAGAGCAGTACTTC
>-|-|TRBJ2-7|TRBV15
CATSRDMDEQYF
TGTGCCACCAGCAGAGATATGGACGAGCAGTACTTC
>-|few|TRBJ2-7|TRBV19
CASSQTVVYEQYF
TGTGCCAGTAGCCAGACGGTTGTCTACGAGCAGTACTTC
>-|-|TRBJ2-7|TRBV25-1
CASSEQGNSYEQYF
TGTGCCAGCAGTGAACAGGGCAACTCCTACGAGCAGTACTTC